Below are 9 T cell receptor beta chains sequenced from a single sample in a study of blood T cell repertoires in COVID-19. The protocol was immunoSEQ multiplex PCR, while the TCRdb copy is restricted to in-frame clones and leaves out a portion. The sample has 200,000 or so clones, around 84% seen once; the top ten hold approximately 10%. The source material was peripheral blood. These receptors all come from a woman of 80 years or more with COVID-19, enrolled during active disease.

In its sample, this clone was seen once. The chain carries TRBV5-6 and TRBJ1-4; 9 positions agree with TRBD1. This CDR3 contains 15 residues. The V gene end was trimmed by 4 bases and the J gene end by 8 bases; junction bases not matched to a gene: 9. The germline V gene has CDR1 SGHDT and CDR2 YYEEEE. CDR3 region: CASSANRGRGEKLFF. In DNA form, the CDR3 reads TGTGCCAGCAGCGCCAACAGGGGGCGCGGGGAAAAACTGTTTTTT. Full variable domain (missing parts from reference TRBV5-6 and TRBJ1-4): DAGVTQSPTHLIKTRGQQVTLRCSPKSGHDTVSWYQQALGQGPQFIFQYYEEEERQRGNFPDRFSGHQFPNYSSELNVNALLLGDSALYLCASSANRGRGEKLFFGSGTQLSVL.

V gene TRBV14 combines with J gene TRBJ1-5; D not certain. V shed 0 bases and J shed 4 bases, with 16 bases lying between them. Germline loops: CDR1 SGHDN, CDR2 FVKESK. CDR3 length equals 17 residues. CDR3 in amino acids: CASSQEEHLLENQPQHF. CDR3 DNA sequence: TGTGCCAGCAGCCAAGAAGAGCACCTACTGGAGAATCAGCCCCAGCATTTT.

The V gene is TRBV5-5, the J gene TRBJ1-1; TRBD1 matches at 7 bases. V lost 0 bases, J lost 8 bases, and 7 bases stayed unmatched. The germline CDR1 and CDR2 sequences are SGHKS and YYEKEE (reference sequence). The CDR3 has 14 amino acids. CDR3 region: CASSLEEGAREAFF. The CDR3 nucleotides read TGTGCCAGCAGCTTGGAAGAGGGGGCAAGGGAAGCTTTCTTT. Complete variable domain (other parts from reference TRBV5-5 and TRBJ1-1): DAGVTQSPTHLIKTRGQQVTLRCSPISGHKSVSWYQQVLGQGPQFIFQYYEKEERGRGNFPDRFSARQFPNYSSELNVNALLLGDSALYLCASSLEEGAREAFFGQGTRLTVV.

This clone was seen a single time. The chain carries TRBV27 and TRBJ2-2, with a tentative D call TRBD1 (6 bases). This CDR3 comprises 17 residues. Germline CDR1 is MNHEY and CDR2 is SMNVEV (reference sequence). Between the trimmed V and J ends, which lost 3 bases and 1 base, there was a span of 15 bases. CDR3 coding DNA: TGTGCCAGCAGTTTTCGTGTCCGACAGGTGAACACCGGGGAGCTGTTTTTT. It encodes CASSFRVRQVNTGELFF.

The CDR3 loop reads CASFPGGPAGELFF. CDR3 nucleotides: TGTGCCAGCTTCCCGGGGGGGCCCGCCGGGGAGCTGTTTTTT. The V and J genes are TRBV6-5 and TRBJ2-2; 8 nucleotides agree with TRBD2. The CDR3 consists of 14 residues. Germline values: CDR1 MNHEY, CDR2 SVGAGI. Germline trimming cut 8 bases from V and 6 bases from J; bases unmatched to any gene: 8.

The chain recombines TRBV7-2 with TRBJ1-4; D unclear. This CDR3 has 14 residues. Germline CDR1 and CDR2: SGHTA and FQGNSA. V lost 1 base, J lost 6 bases, and 9 bases lay in between. For the CDR3, the DNA is TGTGCCAGCAGCTTAGACGGAGGCTATGAAAAACTGTTTTTT. The encoded protein is CASSLDGGYEKLFF.

The rearrangement joins TRBV5-1 to TRBJ2-1; 10 bases are a match to TRBD2. The length of the CDR3 is 14 residues. V shed 0 bases and J 8 bases; nucleotides not matched to a gene: 2. Germline loops: CDR1 SGHRS, CDR2 YFSETQ. CDR3 bases: TGCGCCAGCAGCTTGGTCGGGACTAGCGATGAGCAGTTCTTC. It codes for CASSLVGTSDEQFF.

V and J are TRBV2 and TRBJ2-5; no clear D gene. V was trimmed by 5 bases and J by 7 bases, leaving 8 bases between them. Germline loops: CDR1 SNHLY, CDR2 FYNNEI. This CDR3 comprises 11 residues. The CDR3: CASSITGTQYF. The CDR3 bases are TGTGCCAGCAGTATAACTGGGACCCAGTACTTC.

V usage is TRBV28 and J usage is TRBJ1-5; possible D gene TRBD1, 6 bases. Trimming cost V 6 bases and J 4 bases, with 13 bases left between them. Germline loops: CDR1 MDHEN, CDR2 SYDVKM. This CDR3 has 14 residues. CDR3 protein: CASSRRGSNQPQHF. The CDR3 DNA sequence: TGTGCCAGCAGCAGAAGGGGGAGTAATCAGCCCCAGCATTTT. The full variable domain, its missing parts supplied by reference TRBV28 and TRBJ1-5, is DVKVTQSSRYLVKRTGEKVFLECVQDMDHENMFWYRQDPGLGLRLIYFSYDVKMKEKGDIPEGYSVSREKKERFSLILESASTNQTSMYLCASSRRGSNQPQHFGDGTRLSIL.